These 20 T cell receptor beta chains were sequenced from one sample in a study of cytomegalovirus exposure and HLA in healthy donors. With 60 Vbeta and 13 Jbeta primers, the PCR was carried out. Only in-frame clones appear in the TCRdb table, and some are missing; sequencing was by immunoSEQ multiplex PCR. This repertoire includes around 80,000 clones. Sequencing was carried out using PBMCs. These receptors all stem from a boy between 10 and 17 years old in good health and CMV-seronegative.

V and J are TRBV7-9 and TRBJ2-7, with 12 positions matching TRBD2. Germline trimming cut 8 bases from V and 0 bases from J; bases unmatched to any gene: 2. The CDR3 runs to 14 residues. CDR1 and CDR2 from the germline V gene are SEHNR and FQNEAQ (reference sequence). For the CDR3, the DNA is TGTGCCAGCGGACTAGCGGGGACCTCCTACGAGCAGTACTTC. This codes for CASGLAGTSYEQYF.

Concerning this clone: The junction shows a germline mismatch at one end, possibly a read error. This sequence joins TRBV5-1 and TRBJ2-3; D is unclear. This CDR3 is 17 amino acids long. Germline values: CDR1 SGHRS, CDR2 YFSETQ. The CDR3 spells CASSSGEVLRFTNTQYF. The CDR3 coding sequence is TGCGCCAGCAGCTCGGGTGAGGTCTTGCGCTTCACAAATACGCAGTATTTT.

V usage is TRBV30 and J usage is TRBJ2-5; tentatively, D is TRBD1 (5 bases). This CDR3 is 17 amino acids long. Per the germline V gene, CDR1 is GTSNPN and CDR2 is SVGIG (reference sequence). Trimming removed 1 base at V and 5 bases at J, with 23 bases between. The CDR3 loop reads CAWSALLDSTFVETQYF. DNA for the CDR3: TGTGCCTGGAGTGCTTTACTCGACAGTACATTCGTGGAGACCCAGTACTTC.

This chain connects TRBV4-2 to TRBJ2-7, with D perhaps TRBD2 (5 bases). Trimming cost V 0 bases and J 4 bases, with 10 bases left between them. Germline lookup yields CDR1 LGHNA and CDR2 YNFKEQ. The CDR3 runs to 14 residues. CDR3 bases: TGTGCCAGCAGCCAAGAAGGGAGACAATACGAGCAGTACTTC. It codes for CASSQEGRQYEQYF.

The V and J genes are TRBV7-9 and TRBJ2-3; TRBD2 aligns across 10 bases. Germline CDR1 reads SEHNR; CDR2 reads FQNEAQ (reference sequence). V lost 1 base and J lost 5; bases outside the gene matches: 6. This CDR3 comprises 16 residues. For the CDR3, the DNA is TGTGCCAGCAGCTTAGGCAGCGGGAGGGTAGGAGATACGCAGTATTTT. It yields the protein CASSLGSGRVGDTQYF.

The V call is TRBV7-9, the J call TRBJ2-1; 8 nucleotides agree with TRBD2. The CDR3 runs 16 residues. V shed 5 bases and J 8 bases; nucleotides not matched to a gene: 14. Germline lookup yields CDR1 SEHNR and CDR2 FQNEAQ (reference sequence). CDR3 nucleotides: TGTGCCAGCAGCCCCCCGGTGTCGGGAGGGCCCGATGAGCAGTTCTTC. It encodes CASSPPVSGGPDEQFF.

The chain recombines TRBV5-1 with TRBJ1-1, with 12 bases lining up with TRBD1. Germline CDR1 is SGHRS and CDR2 is YFSETQ. The CDR3 sequence is 17 residues long. V trimming: 4 bases; J trimming: 4 bases; junction bases outside the gene matches: 11. CDR3 protein: CASSPTRDRGRPTEAFF. CDR3 coding DNA: TGCGCCAGCAGCCCAACTCGGGACAGGGGGCGACCCACTGAAGCTTTCTTT.

On this clone: Other DNA sequences in this sample translate to the same CDR3. The chain uses TRBV27 and TRBJ1-1, with TRBD1 as a possible D gene (6 bases). Trimming removed 3 bases from V and 1 base from J, with 6 bases in between. CDR3 length: 13 residues. Germline V CDR1 and CDR2: MNHEY, SMNVEV (reference sequence). The CDR3 reads CASSLGANTEAFF. CDR3 coding DNA: TGTGCCAGCAGTTTGGGGGCGAACACTGAAGCTTTCTTT.

This rearrangement joins TRBV29-1 to TRBJ1-1; D is possibly TRBD1 (6 bases). The CDR3 runs to 13 residues. Between the trimmed V and J ends, which lost 6 bases and 4 bases, there was a span of 15 bases. The V gene's germline CDR1 is SQVTM and CDR2 ANQGSEA. CDR3 in DNA: TGCAGCGTGGGGGCAGGGGAGGGCACTGAAGCTTTCTTT. It yields the protein CSVGAGEGTEAFF.

The chain links TRBV6-6 to TRBJ1-5, with D perhaps matching TRBD1 (6 bases). In germline, CDR1 is MNHNY, CDR2 SVGAGI (reference sequence). The CDR3 loop spans 16 amino acids. With 2 bases removed from V and 0 bases from J, the gap between germline ends came to 11 bases. CDR3 DNA sequence: TGTGCCAGCAGTTACGACCGACAGGCTAGCAATCAGCCCCAGCATTTT. Its protein product is CASSYDRQASNQPQHF.

The rearrangement uses TRBV7-6 and TRBJ2-7; 10 bases fit TRBD2. V lost 5 bases, J lost 7 bases, and 14 bases stayed unmatched. Germline CDR1 is SGHVS and CDR2 is FNYEAQ. This CDR3 region has 16 residues. This chain's CDR3 is CASSPLKVAGGEEQYF. CDR3 nucleotide sequence: TGTGCCAGCAGCCCCCTTAAGGTAGCGGGAGGTGAGGAGCAGTACTTC.

The J gene is TRBJ2-3, the V gene TRBV27; D is unclear. CDR1 and CDR2 from the germline V gene are MNHEY and SMNVEV (reference sequence). The CDR3 has 16 amino acids. V dropped 4 bases and J dropped 2 bases, with 16 bases sitting between them. This CDR3 is CASSSQIRLYTDTQYF. The CDR3 bases are TGTGCCAGCAGTTCTCAGATTAGACTGTACACAGATACGCAGTATTTT.

The chain has TRBV13 and TRBJ2-1; 10 bases match TRBD2. With V trimmed by 2 bases and J by 5 bases, 6 bases remained unmatched. This CDR3 spans 16 amino acids. Germline V gene lookup returns CDR1 PRHDT and CDR2 FYEKMQ (reference sequence). The DNA for the CDR3 is TGTGCCAGCAGCTTACCCCGGACTAGCGGAAACAATGAGCAGTTCTTC. This gives the protein CASSLPRTSGNNEQFF.

The rearrangement joins TRBV6-4 to TRBJ2-3; D is ambiguous. The CDR3 covers 14 residues. The V gene lost 0 bases and the J gene lost 2 bases, with 6 bases spanning the gap. Germline V lookup: CDR1 MRHNA, CDR2 SNTAGT. The CDR3: CASSDSESTDTQYF. CDR3 bases: TGTGCCAGCAGTGACTCGGAGTCCACAGATACGCAGTATTTT.

The chain links TRBV7-8 to TRBJ2-1; TRBD2 aligns across 10 bases. Germline assignment: CDR1 SGHVS and CDR2 FQNEAQ. The length of the CDR3 is 15 residues. Trimming at V came to 5 bases and at J to 5 bases, leaving 6 bases not matched to a gene. Written as DNA, the CDR3 is TGTGCCAGCAGCGTGGGACTAGCGAACGACAATGAGCAGTTCTTC. Its protein is CASSVGLANDNEQFF.

This chain joins TRBV6-1 and TRBJ2-3; 11 nucleotides align to TRBD1. The V gene end was trimmed by 6 bases and the J gene end by 5 bases; junction bases not matched to a gene: 7. CDR1 is MNHNS and CDR2 is SASEGT in the germline V gene. The CDR3 totals 15 residues. DNA for the CDR3: TGTGCCAGCAGGGGACAGGGGGAATTGATAGATACGCAGTATTTT. It is translated as CASRGQGELIDTQYF.

The genes are TRBV5-6 and TRBJ1-5, with D possibly matching TRBD1 (6 bases). CDR1 is SGHDT and CDR2 is YYEEEE in the germline V gene. The length of the CDR3 is 16 residues. V gave up 2 bases and J gave up 0 bases, with 12 bases separating them. The CDR3 protein is CASSLTGYRSNQPQHF. The DNA for the CDR3 is TGTGCCAGCAGCTTAACAGGGTACCGTAGCAATCAGCCCCAGCATTTT.

V gene TRBV2 combines with J gene TRBJ1-2, with 9 bases identical to TRBD1. Looked up from germline, CDR1 is SNHLY and CDR2 is FYNNEI. This CDR3 has 14 residues. Trimming took 5 bases from V and 7 from J; bases not matched to a gene: 8. CDR3 nucleotides: TGTGCCAGCAGTCTTTACAGGGGGCAGGGTGGCTACACCTTC. As protein: CASSLYRGQGGYTF. The full variable domain, in which reference TRBV2 and TRBJ1-2 provide the parts outside the CDR3, is EPEVTQTPSHQVTQMGQEVILRCVPISNHLYFYWYRQILGQKVEFLVSFYNNEISEKSEIFDDQFSVERPDGSNFTLKIRSTKLEDSAMYFCASSLYRGQGGYTFGSGTRLTVV.

CDR3 residues: CASSSPRQGARETQYF. The DNA for the CDR3 is TGCGCCAGCAGCTCACCCAGACAGGGGGCTAGGGAGACCCAGTACTTC. The genes are TRBV5-1 and TRBJ2-5; 10 positions match TRBD1. J was trimmed by 5 bases and V by 3 bases; bases with no gene match: 10. CDR3 length: 16 residues. From germline, CDR1 is SGHRS and CDR2 YFSETQ.

The chain is built from TRBV5-6 and TRBJ1-1, with 8 bases fitting TRBD1. The ends lost 0 bases at V and 4 bases at J; junction bases unmatched: 5. Germline CDR1 reads SGHDT; CDR2 reads YYEEEE. CDR3 length: 15 residues. The CDR3 spells CASSLDGQGGTEAFF. Here the CDR3 DNA reads TGTGCCAGCAGCTTGGATGGACAGGGTGGCACTGAAGCTTTCTTT.